Reported below is one TCR beta chain. This clonotype was found many times. This clone's antigen is unknown. No base quality information exists; no much larger clone differs at one position. Library creation used 5' RACE. The sequencer listed for this sample is NextSeq 500. The TCR library protocol attached unique molecular identifiers to individual cDNA molecules to correct for sequencing error and PCR bias. Sequencing covered both TCR alpha and beta chains, and within each sample the abundances of alpha and beta sequences were tightly co-correlated. The paper's data handling went like this. V gene, J gene and CDR3 annotation of TCR sequences was performed with Decombinator V4. TCRs were defined as expanded if a significant change between any two time points was detected under a Poisson model with p below 0.0001. TCR abundances were normalised to the total number of TCRs sequenced per sample and expressed as counts per million. MAIT TCRs were defined by TRAV1-2 paired with TRAJ12, TRAJ20 or TRAJ33, and iNKT TCRs by TRAV10 paired with TRAJ18. A search of VDJdb, accessed on 1 November 2021, was run for TCRs annotated to CMV, EBV and SARS-CoV-2, with TCRs annotated for multiple antigens excluded. The public reads were quality trimmed at Q25 with fastp and then assembled into clones with MiXCR by TCRdb, keeping productive beta chains. Each CDR3 protein gets just one entry, which takes the most common genes and DNA from the rows behind it. The V and J calls were determined by TCRdb, not by the authors. This sample gives 25,000 to 30,000 distinct CDR3 sequences in total; 5% to 5.5% of them show up just once. The top ten clonotypes cover about 0.85% of the sample.

There are 16 amino acids in the CDR3, from cysteine to phenylalanine inclusive. The DNA shown is the 48-base CDR3, in frame from base 1. The CDR1 and CDR2 encoded by the germline V gene are SNHLY and FYNNEI. V is clipped by 7 bases and J by 3 bases, and the sequence between their germline boundaries is 21 bases long. A case-control design nested within a healthcare worker cohort in London, UK, was used, with weekly nasopharyngeal swab PCR tests and blood sampling performed. Between 23 and 31 March 2020, the week of the UK lockdown, healthcare workers were enrolled and then followed up weekly for as long as 16 weeks. The data belong to a study of early T cells in non-severe SARS-CoV-2 infection (dated by TCRdb to 2020 to 2023). With regard to the full study: Bulk RNA from unsorted whole blood was used for TCR sequencing, so alpha and beta chains could not be paired. What the work shows at the level of the full study, not this receptor alone: VDJdb matching was skewed toward anti-spike CD8 responses and likely underestimated virus-specific expansions by missing private and CD4 specificities.

The receptor comes from an adult who was a healthcare worker with PCR-confirmed SARS-CoV-2 infection or an uninfected control (not recorded which). The rearrangement combines TRBV2 with TRBJ1-2, with no confidently assigned D gene. The sequenced material came from whole blood. Here is the DNA: TGTGCCAGCACCTTATTGGGTCTCCTGCGGGACTATGGCTACACCTTC. Its amino acids are CASTLLGLLRDYGYTF.